These 26 T cell receptor beta chains were sequenced from one sample in a study of CD8 T cells in Susac syndrome. The authors reverse transcribed 0.5 to 1 ug RNA with random hexamers. TCRdb itself ran the immunoSEQ multiplex PCR reads through MiXCR, one entry per CDR3 protein. The sample holds a few hundred thousand distinct CDR3 sequences, 80% to 95% seen once. Input material: CD8+ T cells from PBMCs. These receptors were obtained from a human donor with multiple sclerosis.

The genes are TRBV12-5 and TRBJ2-5; 7 bases match TRBD1. This CDR3 region has 16 residues. The germline V gene encodes CDR1 LGHNT and CDR2 FRNRAP. Trimming cost V 1 base and J 1 base; bases outside gene matches: 6. CDR3 nucleotides: TGTGCTAGTGGTTTGGACTACAGGGGCATCCAAGAGACCCAGTACTTC. It codes for CASGLDYRGIQETQYF.

The J gene is TRBJ1-1, the V gene TRBV12-3 or TRBV12-4, with a possible D match to TRBD1 (5 bases). V was shortened by 0 bases and J by 13 bases, with 15 bases between the two germline ends. The CDR3 has 13 residues. The CDR3 coding sequence is TGTGCCAGCAGTTTAGCCCTGGGACCGGGGGGTTTCTTT. It specifies CASSLALGPGGFF.

The rearrangement links TRBV5-4 to TRBJ2-7, with unresolved D. The CDR3 consists of 14 residues. V was cut by 1 base and J by 0 bases, with 8 bases left in between. The germline V gene has CDR1 SGHNT and CDR2 YYREEE (reference sequence). The CDR3 DNA follows: TGTGCCAGCAGCTTGAGGGTTTCCTCCTACGAGCAGTACTTC. It encodes CASSLRVSSYEQYF.

The genes are TRBV27 and TRBJ2-2; 10 bases map to TRBD2. The germline V gene encodes CDR1 MNHEY and CDR2 SMNVEV (reference sequence). The CDR3 spans 16 residues. The V gene end was trimmed by 1 base and the J gene end by 6 bases; junction bases not matched to a gene: 5. CDR3 residues: CASSLFLAGEAGELFF. In DNA form, the CDR3 reads TGTGCCAGCAGTTTATTCCTAGCGGGGGAGGCCGGGGAGCTGTTTTTT.

This sequence joins TRBV25-1 and TRBJ1-2; 7 nucleotides align to TRBD1. Trimming at V came to 0 bases and at J to 2 bases, leaving 6 bases not matched to a gene. The CDR3 totals 16 residues. The V gene's germline CDR1 is MGHDK and CDR2 SYGVNS. CDR3 sequence (DNA): TGTGCCAGCAGTGAATATTGGGCGGACAGGAACTATGGCTACACCTTC. Encoded protein: CASSEYWADRNYGYTF.

The chain employs TRBV7-8 and TRBJ2-6; 10 positions agree with TRBD1. V dropped 0 bases and J dropped 2; count of bases not matched to a gene: 4. CDR3 length equals 18 residues. Germline assignment: CDR1 SGHVS and CDR2 FQNEAQ. The CDR3 loop reads CASSLAMTGGAGANVLTF. CDR3 sequence (DNA): TGTGCCAGCAGCTTAGCGATGACAGGGGGCGCTGGGGCCAACGTCCTGACTTTC.

This chain connects TRBV4-1 to TRBJ1-5, with D hard to call. Trimming pared 1 base from V and 4 bases from J, leaving 5 bases between. CDR3 length equals 13 residues. CDR1 and CDR2 (germline): MGHRA, YSYEKL. Here the CDR3 DNA reads TGCGCCAGCAGCCAAGCTCGGAATCAGCCCCAGCATTTT. This codes for CASSQARNQPQHF.

In this sample, this clonotype turned up once. The chain uses TRBV11-2 and TRBJ2-5; a weak D match, TRBD2 (6 bases). Per germline, CDR1 SGHAT and CDR2 FQNNGV. Trimming shortened V by 0 bases and J by 7 bases, and 18 bases separated the two germline ends. The CDR3 consists of 16 residues. The CDR3 DNA reads TGTGCCAGCAGCTTAGACCCCGGGACTCATACGGGGACCCAGTACTTC. Its protein is CASSLDPGTHTGTQYF.

The chain joins TRBV7-9 to TRBJ2-7; 10 positions match TRBD1. Per germline, CDR1 SEHNR and CDR2 FQNEAQ (reference sequence). The trim removed 7 bases at V and 4 bases at J, leaving 10 bases unmatched. The CDR3 spans 15 residues. The CDR3 region is CASTPPGTGVYEQYF. CDR3 DNA sequence: TGTGCCAGCACCCCCCCCGGGACAGGGGTTTACGAGCAGTACTTC.

This clonotype showed up just once. The rearrangement joins TRBV24-1 to TRBJ2-1; D might be TRBD2 (5 bases). CDR3 length equals 15 residues. Trimming stripped 4 bases from V and 4 bases from J, with 13 bases between. Germline V gene data show CDR1 as KGHDR and CDR2 as SFDVKD. CDR3 protein: CATSDPYGLYNEQFF. CDR3 bases: TGTGCCACCAGTGACCCATACGGACTTTACAATGAGCAGTTCTTC.

This clonotype was counted between two and nine times. The genes are TRBV12-3 or TRBV12-4 and TRBJ1-6; no clear D gene. CDR3 size: 12 residues. The V and J ends lost 2 bases and 7 bases respectively, with 3 bases between them. DNA for the CDR3: TGTGCCAGCAGTTTACCCAATTCACCCCTCCACTTT. Its protein product is CASSLPNSPLHF.

This chain links TRBV29-1 with TRBJ1-2; the D gene is possibly TRBD1 (5 bases). Between the trimmed V and J ends, which lost 7 bases and 4 bases, there was a span of 13 bases. CDR1 is SQVTM and CDR2 is ANQGSEA in the germline V gene. CDR3 length: 12 amino acids. CDR3 sequence reads: CSAGDGSYGYTF. For the CDR3, the DNA is TGCAGCGCTGGGGACGGATCCTATGGCTACACCTTC.

The chain employs TRBV3-1 and TRBJ2-1, with a weak D call TRBD2 (6 bases). The CDR3 runs to 16 residues. Germline CDR1 and CDR2: LGHDT and YNNKEL (reference sequence). The V and J ends lost 0 bases and 3 bases respectively, with 12 bases between them. CDR3 sequence: CASSQETADYYNEQFF. CDR3 sequence (DNA): TGTGCCAGCAGCCAAGAAACAGCGGACTACTACAATGAGCAGTTCTTC.

The chain's CDR3 is CASSQEPGTSIIYNEQFF. CDR3 nucleotides: TGCGCCAGCAGCCAAGAGCCCGGGACATCAATAATATACAATGAGCAGTTCTTC. The rearrangement links TRBV4-1 to TRBJ2-1; perhaps TRBD1 as D (6 bases). This CDR3 has 18 residues. V lost 0 bases and J lost 4, with 19 bases in between. CDR1 is MGHRA, CDR2 YSYEKL, per germline.

This chain joins TRBV4-1 and TRBJ2-7; D is unclear. Trimming took 0 bases from V and 5 from J, leaving 20 bases between them. Germline V CDR1 and CDR2: MGHRA, YSYEKL. This CDR3 spans 17 amino acids. CDR3 sequence: CASSQEGPSAYLNEQYF. As DNA, the CDR3 is TGCGCCAGCAGCCAAGAAGGCCCATCGGCCTACCTAAACGAGCAGTACTTC.

V gene TRBV9 combines with J gene TRBJ2-1; D assignment may be TRBD1 or TRBD2 (5 bases each). The V gene lost 4 bases and the J gene lost 6 bases, with 11 bases spanning the gap. CDR1 is SGDLS, CDR2 YYNGEE, per germline. The CDR3 has 13 amino acids. DNA of the CDR3: TGTGCCAGCAGCCTACCTGGGGGCAATGAGCAGTTCTTC. This encodes CASSLPGGNEQFF.

The J gene is TRBJ2-1, the V gene TRBV5-6; D is possibly TRBD1 or TRBD2 (5 bases each). V gave up 0 bases and J gave up 9 bases, with 10 bases separating them. This CDR3 has 13 amino acids. Germline loops: CDR1 SGHDT, CDR2 YYEEEE. CDR3 bases: TGTGCCAGCAGCTTGGAGTCGGGGCTTGAGCAGTTCTTC. Translated, it gives CASSLESGLEQFF.

The genes are TRBV6-6 and TRBJ1-1, with unresolved D. Germline assignment: CDR1 MNHNY and CDR2 SVGAGI (reference sequence). The CDR3 is 12 residues long. The V gene lost 0 bases and the J gene lost 7 bases, with 6 bases spanning the gap. The CDR3 DNA sequence: TGTGCCAGCAGTTACTCCGAAATTGAAGCTTTCTTT. Amino acid sequence: CASSYSEIEAFF.

The CDR3 loop reads CASSQDRGAYFLEQYF. CDR3 nucleotides: TGTGCCAGCAGCCAAGATCGGGGGGCGTATTTCCTCGAGCAGTACTTC. The rearrangement joins TRBV3-1 to TRBJ2-7, with D perhaps matching TRBD2 (7 bases). The germline gives CDR1 LGHDT, CDR2 YNNKEL (reference sequence). The CDR3 spans 16 residues. With 0 bases removed from V and 6 bases from J, the gap between germline ends came to 18 bases.

The chain couples TRBV5-4 to TRBJ1-1; maybe TRBD1 (5 bases). Germline V CDR1 and CDR2: SGHNT, YYREEE (reference sequence). There are 15 residues in the CDR3. V lost 0 bases and J 5 bases, leaving 14 bases between the germline ends. DNA of the CDR3: TGTGCCAGCAGCTTGGCGGACACTATGGAAACTGAAGCTTTCTTT. Its translation: CASSLADTMETEAFF.

The count of this clonotype is one. DNA for the CDR3: TGCAGTGCTAGAGATCCTACGGGACTAGCGGGGGGGGAGAAGCAGTACTTC. Its protein is CSARDPTGLAGGEKQYF. The chain uses TRBV20-1 and TRBJ2-7; TRBD2 agrees at 16 bases. V lost 0 bases, J lost 8 bases, and 10 bases stayed unmatched. The CDR3 consists of 17 residues. Germline V gene sequence: CDR1 DFQATT, CDR2 SNEGSKA (reference sequence).

V gene TRBV19 combines with J gene TRBJ1-2; D is unresolved. The V end lost 8 bases, the J end lost 2 bases, and 9 bases lay between the germline ends. The CDR3 has 12 residues. The germline CDR1 and CDR2 sequences are LNHDA and SQIVND (reference sequence). The DNA for the CDR3 is TGTGCCAGTTATCAGCAGAACTATGGCTACACCTTC. It is translated as CASYQQNYGYTF.

The CDR3 reads CASSPPDAYNEQFF. The CDR3 DNA reads TGTGCCAGCTCACCACCGGACGCTTACAATGAGCAGTTCTTC. V gene TRBV18 combines with J gene TRBJ2-1; D is unresolved. The length of the CDR3 is 14 residues. CDR1 is KGHSH and CDR2 is LQKENI in the germline V gene. Deletions cut 0 bases from V and 4 bases from J, with 7 bases between.

The chain is built from TRBV7-9 and TRBJ2-1; 9 nucleotides line up with TRBD1. Germline V gene data show CDR1 as SEHNR and CDR2 as FQNEAQ (reference sequence). After removal of 5 bases from V and 9 bases from J, the junction contained 2 bases not matched to a gene. The CDR3 loop spans 12 amino acids. Written as DNA, the CDR3 is TGTGCCAGCAGCACGGACAGGGGTGAGCAGTTCTTC. Its protein is CASSTDRGEQFF.

The chain recombines TRBV19 with TRBJ1-2; D gene uncertain. The V gene lost 3 bases and the J gene lost 6 bases, with 8 bases spanning the gap. Germline-derived CDR1 and CDR2 are LNHDA and SQIVND (reference sequence). This CDR3 is built from 12 residues. In DNA form, the CDR3 reads TGTGCCAGTAGTATCACACAGCATGGCTACACCTTC. Its protein product is CASSITQHGYTF.

The gene calls are TRBV15 and TRBJ1-5; unclear D gene. The CDR3 loop spans 12 amino acids. With 6 bases removed from V and 4 bases from J, the gap between germline ends came to 7 bases. The germline CDR1 and CDR2 sequences are LNHNV and YYDKDF (reference sequence). CDR3 sequence (DNA): TGTGCCACCAGTTCCAGGAATCAGCCCCAGCATTTT. Translated: CATSSRNQPQHF. The variable domain in full, completed from reference TRBV15 and TRBJ1-5, reads DAMVIQNPRYQVTQFGKPVTLSCSQTLNHNVMYWYQQKSSQAPKLLFHYYDKDFNNEADTPDNFQSRRPNTSFCFLDIRSPGLGDTAMYLCATSSRNQPQHFGDGTRLSIL.